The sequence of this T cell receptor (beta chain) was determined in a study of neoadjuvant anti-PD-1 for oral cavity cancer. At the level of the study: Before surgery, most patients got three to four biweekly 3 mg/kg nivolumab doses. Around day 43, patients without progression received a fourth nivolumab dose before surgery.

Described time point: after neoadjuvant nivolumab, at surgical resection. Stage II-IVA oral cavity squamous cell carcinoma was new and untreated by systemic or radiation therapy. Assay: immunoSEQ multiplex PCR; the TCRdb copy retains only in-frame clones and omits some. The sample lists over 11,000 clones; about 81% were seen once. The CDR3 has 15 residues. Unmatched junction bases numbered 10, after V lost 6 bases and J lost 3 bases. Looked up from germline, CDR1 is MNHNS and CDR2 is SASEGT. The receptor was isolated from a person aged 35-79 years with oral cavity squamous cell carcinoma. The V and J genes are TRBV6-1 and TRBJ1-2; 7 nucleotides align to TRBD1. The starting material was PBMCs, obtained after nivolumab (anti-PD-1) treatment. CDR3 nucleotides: TGTGCCAGCAGGAGACAGGGAGAAGCTTACTATGGCTACACCTTC. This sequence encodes CASRRQGEAYYGYTF.